The 2 T cell receptor beta chains in this list originate from one sample, sequenced in a study of blood T cell repertoires in COVID-19. TCRdb's copy holds only in-frame clones and misses some; the assay was immunoSEQ multiplex PCR. This sample has approximately 69,000 clones, with around 77% found just once. The sequenced sample was peripheral blood. The origin of the receptors is a man aged 55 to 69 with acute or convalescent COVID-19.

V usage is TRBV7-9 and J usage is TRBJ2-5, with D perhaps TRBD1 (5 bases). V was pared by 5 bases and J by 4 bases, with 17 bases between. Per germline, CDR1 SEHNR and CDR2 FQNEAQ (reference sequence). This CDR3 spans 15 amino acids. The CDR3 region is CASSPPQGRLETQYF. The CDR3 DNA reads TGTGCCAGCAGCCCCCCCCAGGGTCGTTTAGAGACCCAGTACTTC.

Worth noting for this clone: Other DNA variants within this sample encode the same CDR3. This rearrangement joins TRBV18 to TRBJ1-5; the match to TRBD1 covers 9 bases. Losses at the gene ends were 2 bases for V and 1 base for J; bases not matched to a gene: 3. The CDR3 spans 16 residues. The germline CDR1 and CDR2 sequences are KGHSH and LQKENI. The CDR3 sequence: CASSPTGTGSNQPQHF. The CDR3, as DNA: TGTGCCAGCTCACCAACCGGGACAGGGAGCAATCAGCCCCAGCATTTT.